What follows are 27 T cell receptor beta chains derived from one specimen sequenced in a study of blood T cells in healthy people across ages. Together with a sample-barcoded 5' primer, a J-beta primer mix was included in a second PCR lasting roughly 6 to 12 cycles. MiXCR, run by TCRdb on the 5' RACE reads, gives a single entry per CDR3 protein. The repertoire holds 1.5 million or so distinct CDR3 sequences, with approximately 38% as singletons. The sequencing input was blood. The receptors come from a woman between 18 and 30 years old in good health.

The chain combines TRBV12-3 or TRBV12-4 with TRBJ2-2; D is ambiguous. This CDR3 spans 12 amino acids. The germline V and J ends were trimmed by 6 bases and 6 bases, with 8 bases remaining between them. CDR3 nucleotide sequence: TGTGCCAGCAGAGTCGCGGCCGGGGAGCTGTTTTTT. Its protein product is CASRVAAGELFF.

The chain links TRBV20-1 to TRBJ2-5, with 8 bases that match TRBD2. The assigned J gene may be wrong: the sequence end matches TRBJ2-7 better. This CDR3 is 15 amino acids long. CDR1 and CDR2 (germline): DFQATT, SNEGSKA (reference sequence). The CDR3 loop reads CSARVAGGNSYEQYF. The CDR3 DNA reads as TGCAGTGCTAGAGTGGCGGGAGGAAACTCCTACGAGCAGTACTTC.

The V gene is TRBV6-1, the J gene TRBJ2-4; D remains unclear. With the DNA end fitting TRBJ2-7 better, the J assignment may be wrong. Looked up from germline, CDR1 is MNHNS and CDR2 is SASEGT. The CDR3 spans 15 residues. The CDR3 sequence is CASSEVGQLLGEQYF. CDR3 DNA sequence: TGTGCCAGCAGTGAAGTAGGGCAGCTCCTTGGCGAGCAGTACTTC.

The V and J genes are TRBV28 and TRBJ1-1, with a tentative D call TRBD1 (6 bases). V was shortened by 7 bases and J by 8 bases, with 14 bases between the two germline ends. CDR1 and CDR2 (germline): MDHEN, SYDVKM. The CDR3 runs 12 residues. CDR3 coding DNA: TGTGCCAGCACCCTGGACAGAATAGAAGCTTTCTTT. Translating it yields CASTLDRIEAFF.

This chain connects TRBV7-2 to TRBJ2-3; D unclear. Between the trimmed V and J ends, which lost 1 base and 3 bases, there was a span of 20 bases. Germline CDR1 SGHTA, CDR2 FQGNSA. The CDR3 totals 18 residues. DNA of the CDR3: TGTGCCAGCAGCTTAGATCCCTGCCGTGGGAAGGTGACAGATACGCAGTATTTT. It yields the protein CASSLDPCRGKVTDTQYF.

The V gene is TRBV15, the J gene TRBJ1-5; unclear D gene. The V gene's germline CDR1 is LNHNV and CDR2 YYDKDF (reference sequence). Trimming took 9 bases from V and 9 from J, leaving 15 bases between them. The CDR3 length is 12 residues. The CDR3 DNA reads as TGTGCCACATCGGACCGAATGGGGCCCCAGCATTTT. This codes for CATSDRMGPQHF.

This clonotype has only a few counts. The chain employs TRBV20-1 and TRBJ2-3; D is perhaps TRBD1 (6 bases). The germline V and J ends were trimmed by 6 bases and 0 bases, with 10 bases remaining between them. Germline-derived CDR1 and CDR2 are DFQATT and SNEGSKA (reference sequence). This CDR3 is built from 13 residues. In nucleotides, the CDR3 is TGCAGTGCGCCACAGGGTAGCACAGATACGCAGTATTTT. Translation gives CSAPQGSTDTQYF.

V and J are TRBV6-2 or TRBV6-3 and TRBJ2-7, with 9 bases aligning to TRBD1. Germline lookup yields CDR1 MNHEY and CDR2 SVGEGT. This CDR3 spans 14 amino acids. V dropped 7 bases and J dropped 6; count of bases not matched to a gene: 10. The CDR3 DNA reads TGTGCCAGCAATAGACCCGGGACAGGGTCCGAGCAGTACTTC. Translation: CASNRPGTGSEQYF.

This clonotype has a handful of counts. V usage is TRBV12-3 or TRBV12-4 and J usage is TRBJ2-1; D call uncertain. The CDR3 length is 13 residues. V lost 5 bases to trimming and J lost 6 bases, with 11 bases between them. CDR3 residues: CASSPPLVNEQFF. CDR3 DNA: TGTGCCAGCAGTCCGCCATTAGTCAATGAGCAGTTCTTC.

The rearrangement joins TRBV9 to TRBJ1-5; D call uncertain. Germline CDR1 and CDR2: SGDLS and YYNGEE. CDR3 length: 14 residues. Trimming removed 3 bases at V and 5 bases at J, with 12 bases between. The CDR3 DNA reads TGTGCCAGCAGCGCTAGTGCGGGATATCAGCCCCAGCATTTT. It translates to CASSASAGYQPQHF.

A remark on this clonotype: A much larger clone is a single base away; this may be a read error. V and J are TRBV12-3 or TRBV12-4 and TRBJ2-3; TRBD2 matches at 13 bases. The CDR3 runs 15 residues. CDR3 region: CAGRGTSGGTDTQYF. The CDR3, as DNA: TGTGCCGGCAGGGGGACTAGCGGGGGCACAGATACGCAGTATTTT.

The chain links TRBV4-2 to TRBJ2-1, with 7 bases identical to TRBD1. The germline CDR1 and CDR2 sequences are LGHNA and YNFKEQ. This CDR3 spans 14 amino acids. Trimming cost V 4 bases and J 6 bases; bases outside gene matches: 6. CDR3 loop: CASSRSQGTNEQFF. The CDR3 DNA follows: TGTGCCAGCAGCCGGTCACAGGGGACCAATGAGCAGTTCTTC.

The chain combines TRBV27 with TRBJ2-5; D perhaps matches TRBD2 (7 bases). Trimming pared 5 bases from V and 3 bases from J, leaving 13 bases between. There are 14 residues in the CDR3. Germline V gene data show CDR1 as MNHEY and CDR2 as SMNVEV (reference sequence). CDR3 bases: TGTGCCAGCAGTAGCGGGACACTTAAAGAGACCCAGTACTTC. Protein sequence: CASSSGTLKETQYF.

This chain joins TRBV5-1 and TRBJ2-3; D not certain. CDR3 length equals 16 residues. The germline CDR1 and CDR2 sequences are SGHRS and YFSETQ. V was shortened by 3 bases and J by 3 bases, with 17 bases between the two germline ends. CDR3 region: CASSWQRTAETDTQYF. CDR3 DNA sequence: TGCGCCAGCAGCTGGCAACGTACGGCGGAGACAGATACGCAGTATTTT.

V gene TRBV3-1 combines with J gene TRBJ2-1, with 7 bases lining up with TRBD1. The J call is uncertain, as TRBJ2-7 better fits the DNA end. This CDR3 is 19 amino acids long. Germline V gene data show CDR1 as LGHDT and CDR2 as YNNKEL (reference sequence). Here the CDR3 DNA reads TGTGCCAGCAGTCTGACAGGGAAGCACCATCTGAGCTCCTACAATGAGCAGTACTTC. The encoded protein is CASSLTGKHHLSSYNEQYF.

As to this clonotype: One end of the junction varies from germline; a read error may be responsible. The V and J genes are TRBV20-1 and TRBJ2-3; TRBD2 matches at 10 bases. The CDR3 sequence is 14 residues long. Germline CDR1 DFQATT, CDR2 SNEGSKA (reference sequence). This CDR3 is CSAKPSGSTDAQYF. CDR3 coding DNA: TGCAGTGCTAAACCTAGCGGGAGCACAGATGCGCAGTATTTT.

This clonotype was counted a few times. The chain recombines TRBV5-1 with TRBJ1-1; TRBD1 is a possible D gene (5 bases). This CDR3 spans 15 amino acids. The V end lost 1 base, the J end lost 1 base, and 11 bases lay between the germline ends. Looked up from germline, CDR1 is SGHRS and CDR2 is YFSETQ. The CDR3 reads CASSLWAGRNTEAFF. The DNA of the CDR3 is TGCGCCAGCAGCTTGTGGGCAGGGCGGAACACTGAAGCTTTCTTT.

This clonotype was seen at least ten times. This rearrangement joins TRBV4-2 to TRBJ2-3; no clear D gene. CDR3 length: 12 amino acids. Germline V gene data show CDR1 as LGHNA and CDR2 as YNFKEQ. Trimming removed 0 bases at V and 8 bases at J, with 6 bases between. The CDR3 coding sequence is TGTGCCAGCAGCCAAGAACGCGGTACGCAGTATTTT. It specifies CASSQERGTQYF.

The rearrangement joins TRBV7-9 to TRBJ1-4, with D unclear. This CDR3 is built from 14 residues. V was clipped by 1 base and J by 8 bases, with 11 bases between them. From germline, CDR1 is SEHNR and CDR2 FQNEAQ (reference sequence). This chain's CDR3 is CASSLGIVSEKLFF. The CDR3 coding sequence is TGTGCCAGCAGCTTAGGTATCGTGAGCGAAAAACTGTTTTTT.

This clonotype was seen more than once but under ten times. The rearrangement joins TRBV12-3 or TRBV12-4 to TRBJ2-1; 9 positions agree with TRBD2. CDR3 size: 16 residues. The junction had 15 bases not matched to a gene; V was cut back by 6 bases and J by 9 bases. CDR3 sequence reads: CASSPRIASGNGEQFF. Written as DNA, the CDR3 is TGTGCCAGCAGCCCCAGGATCGCTAGCGGGAACGGTGAGCAGTTCTTC.

This clonotype was found a few times. The rearrangement joins TRBV27 to TRBJ1-2, with D possibly being TRBD1 (5 bases). The CDR3 is 15 amino acids. Germline V gene data show CDR1 as MNHEY and CDR2 as SMNVEV (reference sequence). Deletions cut 5 bases from V and 7 bases from J, with 20 bases between. The CDR3 loop is CASSPWDRVTGGYTF. As DNA, the CDR3 is TGTGCCAGCAGTCCGTGGGACCGCGTAACGGGTGGCTACACCTTC.

V gene TRBV2 combines with J gene TRBJ1-2; TRBD1 agrees at 8 bases. The CDR3 loop spans 13 amino acids. Germline V CDR1 and CDR2: SNHLY, FYNNEI. V was clipped by 8 bases and J by 2 bases; unmatched bases: 4. The DNA for the CDR3 is TGTGCCAGCGTGGGACAGGAGAACTATGGCTACACCTTC. Protein product: CASVGQENYGYTF.

A remark on this clonotype: A much larger clone is a single base away; this may be a read error. The CDR3 nucleotides read TGTGTCAGCAGCCGAAACAGGGGCGACGAGCAGTACTTC. Protein sequence: CVSSRNRGDEQYF. The chain couples TRBV6-6 to TRBJ2-7; TRBD1 matches at 7 bases. This CDR3 region has 13 residues. Germline V lookup: CDR1 MNHNY, CDR2 SVGAGI (reference sequence).

This clonotype was counted a few times. This CDR3 reads CASSPRQDAYNEQFF. CDR3 DNA: TGTGCCAGCAGCCCCCGACAGGACGCCTACAATGAGCAGTTCTTC. The chain recombines TRBV3-1 with TRBJ2-1, with D perhaps matching TRBD1 (6 bases). CDR1 is LGHDT, CDR2 YNNKEL, per germline (reference sequence). Trimming pared 4 bases from V and 2 bases from J, leaving 12 bases between. The CDR3 spans 15 residues.

This chain joins TRBV6-6 and TRBJ2-7; 7 bases agree with TRBD1. Germline values: CDR1 MNHNY, CDR2 SVGAGI (reference sequence). This CDR3 has 15 residues. Losses at the gene ends were 2 bases for V and 0 bases for J; bases not matched to a gene: 4. The CDR3 DNA sequence: TGTGCCAGCAGTTACGTGGGACAGCTCTCCTACGAGCAGTACTTC. This translates into CASSYVGQLSYEQYF.

V usage is TRBV3-1 and J usage is TRBJ1-2, with D hard to call. CDR3 length: 14 residues. Germline V lookup: CDR1 LGHDT, CDR2 YNNKEL (reference sequence). Trimming took off 2 bases at V and 5 bases at J, with 12 bases between the two ends. This chain's CDR3 is CASSQTAGQYGYTF. The CDR3 coding sequence is TGTGCCAGCAGCCAAACTGCGGGCCAGTATGGCTACACCTTC.

The CDR3 region is CASSSTPGANYGYTF. The CDR3 DNA reads as TGTGCCAGCAGTTCAACGCCGGGGGCTAACTATGGCTACACCTTC. The gene calls are TRBV28 and TRBJ1-2; possible D gene TRBD1, 5 bases. CDR1 is MDHEN and CDR2 is SYDVKM in the germline V gene. V lost 4 bases to trimming and J lost 0 bases, with 12 bases between them. This CDR3 has 15 residues.